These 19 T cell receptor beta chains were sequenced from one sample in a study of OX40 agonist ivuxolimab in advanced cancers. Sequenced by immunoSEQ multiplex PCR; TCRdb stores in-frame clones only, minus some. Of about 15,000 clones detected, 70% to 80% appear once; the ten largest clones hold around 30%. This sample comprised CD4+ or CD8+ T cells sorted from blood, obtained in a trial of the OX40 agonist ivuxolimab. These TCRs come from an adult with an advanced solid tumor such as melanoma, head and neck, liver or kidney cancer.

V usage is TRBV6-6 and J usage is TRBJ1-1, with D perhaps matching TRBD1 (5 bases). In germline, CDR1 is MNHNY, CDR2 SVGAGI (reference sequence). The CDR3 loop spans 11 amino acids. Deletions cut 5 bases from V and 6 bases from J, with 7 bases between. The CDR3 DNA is TGTGCCAGCAGTAGGGGCCCTGAAGCTTTCTTT. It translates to CASSRGPEAFF.

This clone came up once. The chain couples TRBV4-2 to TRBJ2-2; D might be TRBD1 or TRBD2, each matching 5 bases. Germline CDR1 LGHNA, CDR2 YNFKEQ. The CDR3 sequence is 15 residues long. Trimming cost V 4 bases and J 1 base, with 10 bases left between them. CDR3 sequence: CASSRLGENTGELFF. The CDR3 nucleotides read TGTGCCAGCAGCCGCTTGGGGGAGAACACCGGGGAGCTGTTTTTT.

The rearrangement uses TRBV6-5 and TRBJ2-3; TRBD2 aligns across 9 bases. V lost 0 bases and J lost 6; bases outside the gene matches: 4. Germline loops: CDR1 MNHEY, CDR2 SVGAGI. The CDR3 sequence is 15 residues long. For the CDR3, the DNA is TGTGCCAGCAGTTACTCGGCGGGGGGGTGGGATACGCAGTATTTT. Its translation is CASSYSAGGWDTQYF.

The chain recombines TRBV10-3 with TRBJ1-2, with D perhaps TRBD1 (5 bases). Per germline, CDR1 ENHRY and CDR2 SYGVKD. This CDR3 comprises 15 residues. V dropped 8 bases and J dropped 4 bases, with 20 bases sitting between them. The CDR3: CAIGGWGDLGYGYTF. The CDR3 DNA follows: TGTGCCATCGGAGGTTGGGGGGACCTAGGCTATGGCTACACCTTC.

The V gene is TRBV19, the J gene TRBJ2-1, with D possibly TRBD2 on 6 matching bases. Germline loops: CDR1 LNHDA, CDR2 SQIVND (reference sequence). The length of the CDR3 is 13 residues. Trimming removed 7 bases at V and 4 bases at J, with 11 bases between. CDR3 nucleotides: TGTGCCAGTACTCTCGGGGGTTACAATGAGCAGTTCTTC. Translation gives CASTLGGYNEQFF.

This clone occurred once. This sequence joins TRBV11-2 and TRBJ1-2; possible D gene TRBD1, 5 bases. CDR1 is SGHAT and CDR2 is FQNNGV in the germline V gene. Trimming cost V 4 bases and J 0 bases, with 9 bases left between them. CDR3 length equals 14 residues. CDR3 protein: CASSWGGTNYGYTF. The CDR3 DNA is TGTGCCAGCAGCTGGGGGGGGACTAACTATGGCTACACCTTC.

The CDR3 is CASSLVRGEAFF. CDR3 sequence (DNA): TGCGCCAGCAGCTTGGTAAGGGGTGAAGCTTTCTTT. This sequence joins TRBV5-1 and TRBJ1-1; the D gene is possibly TRBD1 (5 bases). From germline, CDR1 is SGHRS and CDR2 YFSETQ. V was shortened by 0 bases and J by 7 bases, with 7 bases between the two germline ends. The CDR3 sequence is 12 residues long. Full variable domain (missing parts from reference TRBV5-1 and TRBJ1-1): KAGVTQTPRYLIKTRGQQVTLSCSPISGHRSVSWYQQTPGQGLQFLFEYFSETQRNKGNFPGRFSGRQFSNSRSEMNVSTLELGDSALYLCASSLVRGEAFFGQGTRLTVV.

The CDR3 DNA follows: TGTGCCAGCAGCGACTTCAGTTATTATGGCTACACCTTC. As protein: CASSDFSYYGYTF. The rearrangement uses TRBV7-2 and TRBJ1-2; D ambiguous. V was clipped by 5 bases and J by 5 bases, with 12 bases between them. Per germline, CDR1 SGHTA and CDR2 FQGNSA. This CDR3 contains 13 residues.

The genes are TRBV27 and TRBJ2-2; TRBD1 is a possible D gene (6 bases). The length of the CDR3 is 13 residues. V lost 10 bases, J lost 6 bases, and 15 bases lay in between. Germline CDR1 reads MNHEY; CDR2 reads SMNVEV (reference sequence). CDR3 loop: CATSSTGAGELFF. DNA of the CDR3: TGTGCCACATCCTCGACAGGCGCCGGGGAGCTGTTTTTT.

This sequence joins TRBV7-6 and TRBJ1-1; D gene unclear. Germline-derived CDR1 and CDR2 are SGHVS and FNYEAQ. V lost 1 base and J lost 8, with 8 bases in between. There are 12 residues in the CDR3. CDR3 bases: TGTGCCAGCAGCTTAGTTCCGAGGGAAGCTTTCTTT. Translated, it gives CASSLVPREAFF.

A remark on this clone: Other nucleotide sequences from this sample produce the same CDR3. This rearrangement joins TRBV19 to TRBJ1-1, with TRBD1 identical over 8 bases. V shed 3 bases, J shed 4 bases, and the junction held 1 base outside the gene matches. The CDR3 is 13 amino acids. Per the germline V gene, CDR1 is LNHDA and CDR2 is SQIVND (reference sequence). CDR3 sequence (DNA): TGTGCCAGTAGTATCGACAGGGGCACTGAAGCTTTCTTT. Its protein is CASSIDRGTEAFF.

The CDR3 sequence is CASSPGQGNYGYTF. The CDR3 DNA is TGTGCCAGCAGCCCAGGACAGGGGAACTATGGCTACACCTTC. This chain uses TRBV11-3 with TRBJ1-2; 9 bases are a match to TRBD1. The V gene's germline CDR1 is SGHNT and CDR2 YENEEA. The CDR3 extends over 14 amino acids. With 5 bases clipped from V and 2 bases from J, the junction kept 3 bases outside the gene matches.

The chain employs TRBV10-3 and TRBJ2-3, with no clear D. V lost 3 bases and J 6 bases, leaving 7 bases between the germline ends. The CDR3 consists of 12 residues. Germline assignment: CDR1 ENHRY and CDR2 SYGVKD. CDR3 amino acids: CAISDLEDTQYF. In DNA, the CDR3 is TGTGCCATCAGTGATCTTGAGGATACGCAGTATTTT.

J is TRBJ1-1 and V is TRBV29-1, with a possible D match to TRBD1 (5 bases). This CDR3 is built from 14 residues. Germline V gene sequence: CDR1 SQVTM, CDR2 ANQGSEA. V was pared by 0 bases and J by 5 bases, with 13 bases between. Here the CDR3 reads CSVEDGAGVTEAFF. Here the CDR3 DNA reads TGCAGCGTTGAAGATGGTGCGGGGGTAACTGAAGCTTTCTTT.

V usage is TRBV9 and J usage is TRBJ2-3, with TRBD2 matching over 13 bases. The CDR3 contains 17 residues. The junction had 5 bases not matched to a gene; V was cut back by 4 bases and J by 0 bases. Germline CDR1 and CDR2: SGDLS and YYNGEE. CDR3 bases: TGTGCCAGCAGCTCGCCGGGACTAGCGGGGAGCACAGATACGCAGTATTTT. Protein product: CASSSPGLAGSTDTQYF.

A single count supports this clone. For the CDR3, the DNA is TGTGCCAGCAGCAGCAAGGGAAGGTATAGCAATCAGCCCCAGCATTTT. Its translation: CASSSKGRYSNQPQHF. V is TRBV7-2 and J is TRBJ1-5; D unresolved. The germline V gene encodes CDR1 SGHTA and CDR2 FQGNSA. The V and J ends lost 5 bases and 0 bases respectively, with 14 bases between them. The CDR3 consists of 16 residues.

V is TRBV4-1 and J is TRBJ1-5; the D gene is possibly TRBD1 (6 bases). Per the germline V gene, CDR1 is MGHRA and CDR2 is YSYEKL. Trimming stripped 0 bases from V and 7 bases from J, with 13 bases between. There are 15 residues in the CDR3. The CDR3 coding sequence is TGCGCCAGCAGCCAAGATAGGGGGGCCGGGCAGCCCCAGCATTTT. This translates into CASSQDRGAGQPQHF.

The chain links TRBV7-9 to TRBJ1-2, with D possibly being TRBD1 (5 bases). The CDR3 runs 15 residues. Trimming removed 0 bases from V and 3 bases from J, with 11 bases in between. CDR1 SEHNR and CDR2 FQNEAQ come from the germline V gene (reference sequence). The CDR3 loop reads CASSLAGTRHYGYTF. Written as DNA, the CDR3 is TGTGCCAGCAGCTTAGCCGGGACTCGACACTATGGCTACACCTTC. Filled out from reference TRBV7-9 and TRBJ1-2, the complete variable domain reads DTGVSQNPRHKITKRGQNVTFRCDPISEHNRLYWYRQTLGQGPEFLTYFQNEAQLEKSRLLSDRFSAERPKGSFSTLEIQRTEQGDSAMYLCASSLAGTRHYGYTFGSGTRLTVV.

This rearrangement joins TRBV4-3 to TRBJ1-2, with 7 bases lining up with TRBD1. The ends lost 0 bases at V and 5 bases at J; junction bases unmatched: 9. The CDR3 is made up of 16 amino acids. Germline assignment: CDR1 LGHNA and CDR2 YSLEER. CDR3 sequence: CASSQELRDRRYGYTF. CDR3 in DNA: TGCGCCAGCAGCCAAGAGCTCCGGGACAGAAGATATGGCTACACCTTC.